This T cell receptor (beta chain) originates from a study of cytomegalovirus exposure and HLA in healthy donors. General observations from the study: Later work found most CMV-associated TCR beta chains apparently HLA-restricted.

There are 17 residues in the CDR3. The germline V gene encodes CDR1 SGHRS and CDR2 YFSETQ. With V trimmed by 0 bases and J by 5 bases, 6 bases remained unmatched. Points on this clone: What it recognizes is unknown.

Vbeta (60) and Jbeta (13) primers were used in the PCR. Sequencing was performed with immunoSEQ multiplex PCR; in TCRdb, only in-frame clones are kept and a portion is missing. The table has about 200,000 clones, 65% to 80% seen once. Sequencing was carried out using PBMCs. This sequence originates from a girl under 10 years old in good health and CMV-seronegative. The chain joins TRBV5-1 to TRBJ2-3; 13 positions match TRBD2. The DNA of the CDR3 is TGCGCCAGCAGCTTGGCAAGGACTAGCGGGAGCCAAGATACGCAGTATTTT. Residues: CASSLARTSGSQDTQYF.